Given below is one T cell receptor (beta chain) in context. The data were taken from a study of blood T cell repertoires in COVID-19. Whole-study context: Spain, Italy and the United States supplied samples that represented acute and convalescent COVID-19. Sample material is recorded as cDNA or gDNA derived from T cells, B-cell-depleted T cells, or PBMCs.

In the original analysis: Amplifying reference gene primers gave estimates of nucleated cell counts. Profiling relied on immunoSEQ multiplex PCR, and the TCRdb table lists in-frame clones only, not all of them. V and J calls and clone size are as listed in that table; D and trimming were resolved from the DNA. The sample lists approximately 53,000 clones, roughly 90% occurring once. Sequences were obtained from peripheral blood. The receptor comes from a woman over 75 with acute or convalescent COVID-19.

CDR3 in amino acids: CAISEPGGRRGTDTQYF. DNA for the CDR3: TGTGCCATCAGTGAGCCGGGGGGGCGGAGGGGGACAGATACGCAGTATTTT. The chain links TRBV10-3 to TRBJ2-3; 8 nucleotides agree with TRBD2. This CDR3 has 17 amino acids. V lost 2 bases and J lost 3; bases outside the gene matches: 10. Germline-derived CDR1 and CDR2 are ENHRY and SYGVKD.